This T cell receptor (beta chain) was profiled in a study of long-term antiretroviral therapy in people with HIV. Broader study findings: Dominating the repertoire at all time points were the clones that expanded before ART.

The germline gives CDR1 SGHDT, CDR2 YYEEEE. This CDR3 is 16 amino acids long. V shed 4 bases and J shed 1 base, with 12 bases lying between them. This clone was counted a single time. Its antigen is not identified. Survey level was the resolution at which the v3.0 immunoSEQ assay ran. Only in-frame clones appear in the TCRdb table, and some are missing; sequencing was by immunoSEQ multiplex PCR. The sample yields some 30,000 clones, approximately 90% seen once. This rearrangement joins TRBV5-6 to TRBJ2-6; D remains unclear. Sequenced here: unsorted PBMCs, sampled 1.8 years after starting antiretroviral therapy. The source of this sequence is a woman in her late teens or twenties with HIV. The CDR3 nucleotides read TGTGCCAGCAGCGAGCTAATTACATCTGGGGCCAACGTCCTGACTTTC. Translated: CASSELITSGANVLTF.